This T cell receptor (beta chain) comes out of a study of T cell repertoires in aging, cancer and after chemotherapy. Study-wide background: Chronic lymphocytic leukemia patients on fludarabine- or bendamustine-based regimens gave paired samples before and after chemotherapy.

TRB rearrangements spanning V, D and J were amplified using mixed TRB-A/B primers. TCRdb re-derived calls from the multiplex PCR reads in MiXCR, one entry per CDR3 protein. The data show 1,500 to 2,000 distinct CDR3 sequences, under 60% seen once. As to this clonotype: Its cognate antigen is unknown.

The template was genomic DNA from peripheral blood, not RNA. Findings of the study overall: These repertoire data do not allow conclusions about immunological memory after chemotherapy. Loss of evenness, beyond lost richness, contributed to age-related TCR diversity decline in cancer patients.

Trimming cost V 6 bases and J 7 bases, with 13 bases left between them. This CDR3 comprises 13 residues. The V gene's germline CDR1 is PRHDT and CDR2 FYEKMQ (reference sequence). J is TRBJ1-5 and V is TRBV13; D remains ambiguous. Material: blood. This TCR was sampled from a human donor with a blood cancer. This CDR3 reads CASSERVTQPQHF. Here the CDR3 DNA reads TGTGCCAGCAGTGAAAGGGTGACCCAGCCCCAGCATTTT. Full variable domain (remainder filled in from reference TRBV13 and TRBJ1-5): AAGVIQSPRHLIKEKRETATLKCYPIPRHDTVYWYQQGPGQDPQFLISFYEKMQSDKGSIPDRFSAQQFSDYHSELNMSSLELGDSALYFCASSERVTQPQHFGDGTRLSIL.